This passage covers 17 T cell receptor beta chains from one sample sequenced in a study of cytomegalovirus exposure and HLA in healthy donors. Primers included in the PCR were 60 Vbeta and 13 Jbeta primers. The table came from immunoSEQ multiplex PCR; TCRdb's copy has only in-frame clones and leaves some out. The table shows about 190,000 clones, with approximately 80% occurring only once. The specimen was PBMCs. These receptors originate from a middle-aged woman in good health and CMV-seronegative.

This chain links TRBV19 with TRBJ2-1; 7 bases fit TRBD2. CDR3 length: 16 residues. Looked up from germline, CDR1 is LNHDA and CDR2 is SQIVND (reference sequence). V lost 4 bases, J lost 4 bases, and 10 bases stayed unmatched. CDR3 in amino acids: CASSNPASGGYNEQFF. CDR3 DNA sequence: TGTGCCAGTAGTAACCCGGCTAGCGGTGGATACAATGAGCAGTTCTTC. Looking up the rest from reference TRBV19 and TRBJ2-1 gives the full variable domain: DGGITQSPKYLFRKEGQNVTLSCEQNLNHDAMYWYRQDPGQGLRLIYYSQIVNDFQKGDIAEGYSVSREKKESFPLTVTSAQKNPTAFYLCASSNPASGGYNEQFFGPGTRLTVL.

This chain links TRBV6-5 with TRBJ2-2; 12 bases align to TRBD2. CDR1 and CDR2 (germline): MNHEY, SVGAGI. V lost 6 bases, J lost 6 bases, and 5 bases stayed unmatched. The CDR3 is made up of 15 amino acids. CDR3 sequence reads: CASSWTSGMAGELFF. CDR3 sequence (DNA): TGTGCCAGCAGCTGGACTAGCGGGATGGCCGGGGAGCTGTTTTTT.

As DNA, the CDR3 is TGTGCCAGCAGCGTAGGGGGGAGCGGGAGGGGGGATGAGCAGTTCTTC. Protein product: CASSVGGSGRGDEQFF. The chain is built from TRBV9 and TRBJ2-1, with 10 bases matching TRBD2. The ends lost 0 bases at V and 8 bases at J; junction bases unmatched: 8. Germline V lookup: CDR1 SGDLS, CDR2 YYNGEE. CDR3 length: 16 residues.

This chain connects TRBV2 to TRBJ1-1; TRBD1 aligns across 8 bases. This CDR3 contains 14 residues. The germline V gene encodes CDR1 SNHLY and CDR2 FYNNEI. The trim removed 5 bases at V and 4 bases at J, leaving 6 bases unmatched. The CDR3 nucleotides are TGTGCCAGCAGTCCAAACAGGGGGAGCACTGAAGCTTTCTTT. It yields the protein CASSPNRGSTEAFF.

This clone turned up a few times. This chain joins TRBV2 and TRBJ2-7; possibly TRBD2 for D (6 bases). Germline V CDR1 and CDR2: SNHLY, FYNNEI. This CDR3 comprises 19 residues. The V gene lost 1 base and the J gene lost 2 bases, with 24 bases spanning the gap. The CDR3 sequence: CASSEDPRAWVAAPYEQYV. The DNA for the CDR3 is TGTGCCAGCAGTGAAGACCCCCGTGCTTGGGTAGCGGCCCCCTACGAGCAGTACGTC.

V usage is TRBV7-9 and J usage is TRBJ2-1; TRBD2 agrees at 9 bases. The V segment lost 2 bases and the J segment 4 bases; nucleotides outside the gene matches: 6. The germline CDR1 and CDR2 sequences are SEHNR and FQNEAQ (reference sequence). The CDR3 is 16 residues long. The CDR3 bases are TGTGCCAGCAGCTTAAGTTGGACTAGCGATTACAATGAGCAGTTCTTC. The encoded protein is CASSLSWTSDYNEQFF. Together with reference TRBV7-9 and TRBJ2-1, the CDR3 gives the full variable domain: DTGVSQNPRHKITKRGQNVTFRCDPISEHNRLYWYRQTLGQGPEFLTYFQNEAQLEKSRLLSDRFSAERPKGSFSTLEIQRTEQGDSAMYLCASSLSWTSDYNEQFFGPGTRLTVL.

The genes are TRBV6-5 and TRBJ2-1; D possibly corresponds to TRBD2 (6 bases). The V gene lost 6 bases and the J gene lost 2 bases, with 14 bases spanning the gap. Germline V gene lookup returns CDR1 MNHEY and CDR2 SVGAGI. The CDR3 covers 15 residues. CDR3 nucleotide sequence: TGTGCCAGCAGCTACACTAGCACCGCCTACAATGAGCAGTTCTTC. Amino acids: CASSYTSTAYNEQFF.

Worth noting for this clone: An end of the junction does not agree with germline; a read error may underlie this. The chain combines TRBV7-9 with TRBJ2-7, with a tentative D call TRBD2 (5 bases). In germline, CDR1 is SEHNR, CDR2 FQNEAQ (reference sequence). The CDR3 totals 14 residues. CDR3 coding DNA: TGTGCCAGCAGCATAGCGACGGGATCCCACGAGCAGTACTTC. Translating it yields CASSIATGSHEQYF.

The chain joins TRBV19 to TRBJ2-3; D might be TRBD2 (6 bases). Trimming pared 7 bases from V and 4 bases from J, leaving 24 bases between. This CDR3 region has 17 residues. The V gene's germline CDR1 is LNHDA and CDR2 SQIVND (reference sequence). CDR3: CASISRRRGGESDTQYF. CDR3 coding DNA: TGTGCCAGTATTTCTAGGCGGAGGGGCGGTGAATCAGATACGCAGTATTTT. The full variable domain, its missing parts supplied by reference TRBV19 and TRBJ2-3, is DGGITQSPKYLFRKEGQNVTLSCEQNLNHDAMYWYRQDPGQGLRLIYYSQIVNDFQKGDIAEGYSVSREKKESFPLTVTSAQKNPTAFYLCASISRRRGGESDTQYFGPGTRLTVL.

The chain has TRBV19 and TRBJ1-3; D unresolved. Germline CDR1 LNHDA, CDR2 SQIVND (reference sequence). Trimming pared 1 base from V and 0 bases from J, leaving 13 bases between. CDR3 length equals 17 residues. CDR3 bases: TGTGCCAGTAGTATAGGAGGCAGCACCTACTCTGGAAACACCATATATTTT. Protein sequence: CASSIGGSTYSGNTIYF.

The chain couples TRBV19 to TRBJ1-5, with D perhaps TRBD1 (6 bases). This CDR3 has 17 residues. CDR1 and CDR2 (germline): LNHDA, SQIVND (reference sequence). Trimming shortened V by 7 bases and J by 1 base, and 20 bases separated the two germline ends. The CDR3 nucleotides read TGTGCCAGTACCCTATACGGGGGGCAGTTAAGCAATCAGCCCCAGCATTTT. Translating gives CASTLYGGQLSNQPQHF.

V is TRBV18 and J is TRBJ2-7; 7 nucleotides match TRBD1. The CDR3 spans 14 residues. From germline, CDR1 is KGHSH and CDR2 LQKENI. J was trimmed by 1 base and V by 6 bases; bases with no gene match: 6. This chain's CDR3 is CASSSGQTSYEQYF. The DNA of the CDR3 is TGTGCCAGCTCCTCGGGACAGACATCCTACGAGCAGTACTTC.

The chain carries TRBV27 and TRBJ1-1; the D is unclear. With 5 bases removed from V and 0 bases from J, the gap between germline ends came to 13 bases. This CDR3 has 15 amino acids. Germline V gene data show CDR1 as MNHEY and CDR2 as SMNVEV (reference sequence). The CDR3 protein is CASSPPPTVNTEAFF. In nucleotides, the CDR3 is TGTGCCAGCAGTCCCCCCCCTACAGTGAACACTGAAGCTTTCTTT.

The sample holds a few counts of this clone. CDR3: CASRDLQATNEKLFF. The CDR3 DNA sequence: TGTGCCAGTCGCGACTTACAGGCAACTAATGAAAAACTGTTTTTT. The rearrangement joins TRBV27 to TRBJ1-4; D perhaps matches TRBD1 (5 bases). The germline V and J ends were trimmed by 9 bases and 0 bases, with 14 bases remaining between them. CDR3 length: 15 amino acids. Germline assignment: CDR1 MNHEY and CDR2 SMNVEV (reference sequence).

The chain employs TRBV5-6 and TRBJ1-4, with D perhaps TRBD1 (5 bases). V shed 3 bases and J shed 4 bases, with 13 bases lying between them. Per germline, CDR1 SGHDT and CDR2 YYEEEE. The CDR3 contains 15 residues. This CDR3 reads CASSYRQPLNEKLFF. Here the CDR3 DNA reads TGTGCCAGCAGCTACCGACAGCCCCTTAATGAAAAACTGTTTTTT.

The V call is TRBV13, the J call TRBJ2-5, with D perhaps TRBD2 (6 bases). From germline, CDR1 is PRHDT and CDR2 FYEKMQ (reference sequence). CDR3 size: 15 residues. V lost 3 bases, J lost 3 bases, and 14 bases lay in between. The CDR3 reads CASSFTGTQEETQYF. The CDR3 DNA reads as TGTGCCAGCAGCTTCACCGGGACTCAAGAAGAGACCCAGTACTTC.

The chain couples TRBV4-3 to TRBJ2-7; 9 bases agree with TRBD2. Germline V gene sequence: CDR1 LGHNA, CDR2 YSLEER. This CDR3 has 17 amino acids. V shed 0 bases, J shed 1 base, and the junction held 7 bases outside the gene matches. CDR3 loop: CASSQDNSGSMSYEQYV. The CDR3 DNA follows: TGCGCCAGCAGCCAAGATAATAGCGGGAGCATGTCCTACGAGCAGTACGTC.